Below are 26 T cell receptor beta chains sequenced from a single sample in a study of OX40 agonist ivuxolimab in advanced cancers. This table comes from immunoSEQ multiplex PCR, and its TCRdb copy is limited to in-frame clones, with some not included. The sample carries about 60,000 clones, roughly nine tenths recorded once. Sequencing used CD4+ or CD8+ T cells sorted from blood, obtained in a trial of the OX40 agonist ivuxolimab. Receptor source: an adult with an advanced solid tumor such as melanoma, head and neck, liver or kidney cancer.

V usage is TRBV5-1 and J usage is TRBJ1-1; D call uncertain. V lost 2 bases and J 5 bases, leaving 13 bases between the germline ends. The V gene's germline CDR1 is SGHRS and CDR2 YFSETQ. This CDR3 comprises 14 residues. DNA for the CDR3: TGCGCCAGCAGCTTACTACCGACGGGGACTGAAGCTTTCTTT. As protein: CASSLLPTGTEAFF.

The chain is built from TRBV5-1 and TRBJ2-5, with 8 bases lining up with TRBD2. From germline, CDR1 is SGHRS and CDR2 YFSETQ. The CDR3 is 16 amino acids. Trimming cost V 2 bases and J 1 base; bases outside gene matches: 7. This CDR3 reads CASSLSSGSGQETQYF. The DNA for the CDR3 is TGCGCCAGCAGCTTATCTAGCGGGTCAGGCCAAGAGACCCAGTACTTC.

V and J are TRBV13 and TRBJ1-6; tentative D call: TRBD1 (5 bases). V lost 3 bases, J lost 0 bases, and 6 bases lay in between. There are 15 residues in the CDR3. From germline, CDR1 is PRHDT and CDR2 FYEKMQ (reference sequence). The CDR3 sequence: CASSLGGSYNSPLHF. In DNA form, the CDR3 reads TGTGCCAGCAGCTTGGGGGGCTCCTATAATTCACCCCTCCACTTT.

The CDR3 DNA sequence: TGTGCCAGTAAGGAACAGGGGCCTTATGGCTACACCTTC. Translating gives CASKEQGPYGYTF. V is TRBV19 and J is TRBJ1-2; 7 positions match TRBD1. Germline V lookup: CDR1 LNHDA, CDR2 SQIVND (reference sequence). J was trimmed by 5 bases and V by 7 bases; bases with no gene match: 7. The CDR3 runs 13 residues.

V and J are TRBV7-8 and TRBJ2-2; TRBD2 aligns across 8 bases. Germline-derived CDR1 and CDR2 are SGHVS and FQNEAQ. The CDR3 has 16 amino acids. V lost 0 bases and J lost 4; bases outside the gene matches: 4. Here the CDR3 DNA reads TGTGCCAGCAGCTTAGCCACCGGGGGGGGCACCGGGGAGCTGTTTTTT. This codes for CASSLATGGGTGELFF.

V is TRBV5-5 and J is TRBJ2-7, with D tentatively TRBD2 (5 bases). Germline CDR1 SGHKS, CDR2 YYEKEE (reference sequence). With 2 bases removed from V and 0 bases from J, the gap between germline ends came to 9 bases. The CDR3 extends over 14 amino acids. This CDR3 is CASSFRGLSYEQYF. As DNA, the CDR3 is TGTGCCAGCAGCTTCCGGGGTCTCTCCTACGAGCAGTACTTC.

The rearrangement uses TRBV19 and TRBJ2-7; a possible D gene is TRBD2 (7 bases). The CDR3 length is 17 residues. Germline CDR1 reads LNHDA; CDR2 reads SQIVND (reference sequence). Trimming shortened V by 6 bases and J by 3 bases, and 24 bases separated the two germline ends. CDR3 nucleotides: TGTGCCAGTAGCCCGGCGGGGGAGGGCAGGGGAGGCTACGAGCAGTACTTC. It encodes CASSPAGEGRGGYEQYF.

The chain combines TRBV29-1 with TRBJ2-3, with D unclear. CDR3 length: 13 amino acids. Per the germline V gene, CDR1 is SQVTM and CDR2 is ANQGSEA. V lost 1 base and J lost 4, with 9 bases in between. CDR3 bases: TGCAGCGTTGAAGCGGTAGGTCCAGATACGCAGTATTTT. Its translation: CSVEAVGPDTQYF.

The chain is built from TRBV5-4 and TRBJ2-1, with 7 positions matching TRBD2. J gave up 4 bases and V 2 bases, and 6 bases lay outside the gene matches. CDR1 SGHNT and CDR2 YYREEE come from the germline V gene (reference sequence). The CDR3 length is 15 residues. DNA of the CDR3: TGTGCCAGCAGCTTTAGGCTAGCGGATTACAATGAGCAGTTCTTC. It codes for CASSFRLADYNEQFF.

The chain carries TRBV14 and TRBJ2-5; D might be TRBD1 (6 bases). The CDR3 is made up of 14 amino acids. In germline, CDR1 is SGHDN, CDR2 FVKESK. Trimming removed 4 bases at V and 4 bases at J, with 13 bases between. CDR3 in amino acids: CASSRDLGAETQYF. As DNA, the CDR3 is TGTGCCAGCAGCCGGGATCTGGGGGCAGAGACCCAGTACTTC.

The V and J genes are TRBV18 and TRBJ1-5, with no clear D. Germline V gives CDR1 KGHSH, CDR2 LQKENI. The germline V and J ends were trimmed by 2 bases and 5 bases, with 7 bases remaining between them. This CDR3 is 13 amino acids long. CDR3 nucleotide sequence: TGTGCCAGCTCACCAAATGTCGATCAGCCCCAGCATTTT. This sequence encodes CASSPNVDQPQHF.

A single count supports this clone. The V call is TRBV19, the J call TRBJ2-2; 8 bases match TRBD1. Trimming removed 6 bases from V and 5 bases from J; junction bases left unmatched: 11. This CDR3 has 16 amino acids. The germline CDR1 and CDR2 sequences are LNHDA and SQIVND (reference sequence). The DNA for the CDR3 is TGTGCCAGTAGCGCCATCGCAGGGGGCAGAACCGGGGAGCTGTTTTTT. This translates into CASSAIAGGRTGELFF.

The CDR3, as DNA: TGTGCCAGCAGCCGTCCGACAGGGAGCCAAGAGACCCAGTACTTC. It encodes CASSRPTGSQETQYF. V gene TRBV5-8 combines with J gene TRBJ2-5; 7 bases are shared with TRBD1. The V and J ends lost 4 bases and 1 base, in that order; junction bases with no gene match: 7. The germline V gene encodes CDR1 SGHTS and CDR2 YDEGEE. This CDR3 contains 15 residues.

CDR3 in DNA: TGTGCCAGCACAAGAGATTACAATCAGCCCCAGCATTTT. Translation: CASTRDYNQPQHF. The V gene is TRBV6-5, the J gene TRBJ1-5; unclear D gene. CDR1 is MNHEY, CDR2 SVGAGI, per germline. CDR3 length: 13 amino acids. V shed 7 bases and J shed 3 bases, with 10 bases lying between them.

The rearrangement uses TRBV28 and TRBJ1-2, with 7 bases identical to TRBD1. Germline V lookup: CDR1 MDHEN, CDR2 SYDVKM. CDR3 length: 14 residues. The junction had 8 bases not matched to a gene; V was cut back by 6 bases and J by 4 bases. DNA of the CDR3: TGTGCCAGCAGAACTCAGGGGGGGGCCTATGGCTACACCTTC. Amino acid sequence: CASRTQGGAYGYTF.

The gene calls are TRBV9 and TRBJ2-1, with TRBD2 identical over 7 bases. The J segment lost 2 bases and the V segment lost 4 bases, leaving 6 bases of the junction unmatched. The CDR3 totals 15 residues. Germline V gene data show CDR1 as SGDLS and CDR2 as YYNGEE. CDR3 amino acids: CASSTASGTYNEQFF. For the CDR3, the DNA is TGTGCCAGCAGCACAGCTAGCGGAACCTACAATGAGCAGTTCTTC.

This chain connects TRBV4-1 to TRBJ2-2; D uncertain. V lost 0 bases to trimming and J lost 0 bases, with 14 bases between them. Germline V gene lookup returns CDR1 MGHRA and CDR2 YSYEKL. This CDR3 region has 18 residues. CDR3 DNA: TGCGCCAGCAGCCAAGATGGACGGTATTCCGCGAACACCGGGGAGCTGTTTTTT. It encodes CASSQDGRYSANTGELFF.

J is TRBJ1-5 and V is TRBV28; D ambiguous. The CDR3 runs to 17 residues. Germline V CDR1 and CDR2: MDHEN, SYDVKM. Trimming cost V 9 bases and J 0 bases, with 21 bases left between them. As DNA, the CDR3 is TGTGCCAGTCGGATTAGTTTAAAGGGCTATAGCAATCAGCCCCAGCATTTT. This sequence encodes CASRISLKGYSNQPQHF.

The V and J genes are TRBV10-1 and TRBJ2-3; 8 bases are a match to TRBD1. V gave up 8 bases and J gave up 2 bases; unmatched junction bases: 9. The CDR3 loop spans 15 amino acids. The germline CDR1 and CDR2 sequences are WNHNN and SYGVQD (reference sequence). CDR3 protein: CASSTGTGDTDTQYF. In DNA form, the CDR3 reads TGCGCCAGCTCAACCGGGACAGGTGACACAGATACGCAGTATTTT.

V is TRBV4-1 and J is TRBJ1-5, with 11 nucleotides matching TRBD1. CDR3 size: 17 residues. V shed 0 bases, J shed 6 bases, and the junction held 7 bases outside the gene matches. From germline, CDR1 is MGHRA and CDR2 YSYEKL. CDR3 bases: TGCGCCAGCAGCCAAGACCATTGGACAGGGGGCGGTCAGCCCCAGCATTTT. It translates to CASSQDHWTGGGQPQHF.

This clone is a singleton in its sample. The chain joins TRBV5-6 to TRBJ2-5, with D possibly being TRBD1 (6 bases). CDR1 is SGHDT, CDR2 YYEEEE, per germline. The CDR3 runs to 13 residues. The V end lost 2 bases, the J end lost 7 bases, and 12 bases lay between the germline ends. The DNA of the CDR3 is TGTGCCAGCAGCTTCGACAGGTGGGCGACCCAGTACTTC. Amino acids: CASSFDRWATQYF.

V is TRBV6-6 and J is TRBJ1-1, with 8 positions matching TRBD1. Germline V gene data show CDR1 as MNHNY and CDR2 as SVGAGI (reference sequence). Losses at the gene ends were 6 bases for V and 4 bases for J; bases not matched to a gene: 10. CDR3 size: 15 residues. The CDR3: CASRRQGLGTTEAFF. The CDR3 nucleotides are TGTGCCAGCAGGCGACAGGGGTTAGGGACCACTGAAGCTTTCTTT.

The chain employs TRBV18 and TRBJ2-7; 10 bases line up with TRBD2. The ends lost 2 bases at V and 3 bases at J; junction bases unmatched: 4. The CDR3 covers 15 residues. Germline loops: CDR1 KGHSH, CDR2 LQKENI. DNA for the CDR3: TGTGCCAGCTCACCAGGAGGACTAGCGGACTACGAGCAGTACTTC. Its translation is CASSPGGLADYEQYF.

The CDR3 DNA reads as TGTGCCAGTAGTCCATCCACGGGACTAGCGGGAGATGGTACGCAGTATTTT. Translation: CASSPSTGLAGDGTQYF. The J gene is TRBJ2-3, the V gene TRBV19; 14 nucleotides line up with TRBD2. The V segment lost 5 bases and the J segment 8 bases; nucleotides outside the gene matches: 12. CDR3 length: 17 amino acids. CDR1 and CDR2 (germline): LNHDA, SQIVND (reference sequence).

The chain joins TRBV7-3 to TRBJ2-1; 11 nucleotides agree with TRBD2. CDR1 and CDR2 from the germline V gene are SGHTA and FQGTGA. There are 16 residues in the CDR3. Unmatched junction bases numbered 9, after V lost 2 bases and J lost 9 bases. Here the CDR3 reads CASSLGSGLAGGEQFF. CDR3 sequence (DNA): TGTGCCAGCAGCTTAGGGTCCGGGCTAGCGGGGGGTGAGCAGTTCTTC.

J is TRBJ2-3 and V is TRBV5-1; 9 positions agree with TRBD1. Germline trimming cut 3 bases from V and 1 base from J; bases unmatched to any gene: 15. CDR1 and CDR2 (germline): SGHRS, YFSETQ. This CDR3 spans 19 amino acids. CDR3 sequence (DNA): TGCGCCAGCAGCTCGATGGACAGGGGAGGGTTTTTTGGCACAGATACGCAGTATTTT. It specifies CASSSMDRGGFFGTDTQYF.